These T cell receptor beta chains were read from a single sample in a study of early T cells in non-severe SARS-CoV-2 infection. TCRdb re-called the 5' RACE reads through MiXCR, storing one row per CDR3 protein. The table has approximately 35,000 distinct CDR3 sequences, about 7% seen once. What was sequenced was whole blood. All receptors come from an adult who was a healthcare worker with PCR-confirmed SARS-CoV-2 infection or an uninfected control (not recorded which). Each CDR3 is given with its conserved first and last residue.

V	J	CDR3
TRBV7-9	TRBJ1-6	CASNSGTANNSPLHF
TRBV29-1	TRBJ2-1	CSVVGDRGPNEQFF
TRBV20-1	TRBJ2-1	CSASIPGDDAEQFF
TRBV29-1	TRBJ2-1	CSAAELTYPQFF
TRBV3-1	TRBJ2-7	CASSLAGVGEQYF
TRBV11-2	TRBJ2-3	CASSLLRLAMKEGTDTQYF
TRBV20-1	TRBJ1-2	CSAQTGAGYGYTF
TRBV20-1	TRBJ2-5	CSATNQETQYF
TRBV30	TRBJ2-4	CAWSGGGRRAKNIQYF
TRBV24-1	TRBJ2-7	CATSDGEVEEQYF
TRBV7-3	TRBJ1-1	CASSLWKNTEAFF
TRBV29-1	TRBJ1-1	CSVEKRPPNTEAFF
TRBV28	TRBJ1-5	CASRGADQPQHF
TRBV12-3/TRBV12-4	TRBJ2-5	CASSLGGGETQYF
TRBV5-1	TRBJ2-7	CASSLSGQGEQYF
TRBV12-3/TRBV12-4	TRBJ2-1	CASSLSPERDRGNEQFF
TRBV7-9	TRBJ2-1	CASSLDAGDEQFF
TRBV28	TRBJ2-1	CASSLTHSEQFF
TRBV10-2	TRBJ2-1	CASRGLAEYNEQFF
TRBV20-1	TRBJ2-7	CSARDTFAREQYF
TRBV29-1	TRBJ2-3	CSVNRGRSTDTQYF
TRBV29-1	TRBJ1-1	CSETGQVNTEAFF
TRBV11-2	TRBJ1-2	CASSFMQFSGYTF
TRBV15	TRBJ2-7	CATSTYYEQYF
TRBV10-3	TRBJ2-7	CAISEGLAGGRYEQYF
TRBV24-1	TRBJ2-3	CATSDYRVGTDTQYF
TRBV20-1	TRBJ1-1	CSAPAETGRAFF
TRBV7-9	TRBJ2-7	CASSGGTGSSYEQYF
TRBV7-3	TRBJ2-1	CASSLTGTNYNEQFF
TRBV6-5	TRBJ1-4	CASSYESGRPEKLFF
TRBV10-3	TRBJ1-1	CAISERGENTEAFF
TRBV23-1	TRBJ2-7	CASIPTGRYEQYF
TRBV11-2	TRBJ1-1	CASSLETGTGGENTEAFF
TRBV29-1	TRBJ2-1	CSVGGGTGQEYNEQFF
TRBV6-2/TRBV6-3	TRBJ2-7	CASSDAGTGIDEQYF
TRBV28	TRBJ1-1	CASTLQTGLNTEAFF
TRBV12-3/TRBV12-4	TRBJ2-7	CASSRRGTGQGEQYF
TRBV28	TRBJ1-6	CASTSDQESSPLHF
TRBV10-3	TRBJ1-2	CAIKGGQGAWSYGYTF
TRBV5-1	TRBJ2-1	CASSFSGSRYEQFF
TRBV19	TRBJ1-5	CATSFGATYSNQPQHF
TRBV7-3	TRBJ2-1	CASSSGQGQYNEQFF
TRBV13	TRBJ2-7	CASSLVGGRSNEQYF
TRBV12-3/TRBV12-4	TRBJ1-2	CASSFRGRQGYGYTF
TRBV20-1	TRBJ1-2	CSAPKLGPSTDYGYTF
TRBV12-3/TRBV12-4	TRBJ2-5	CASSWTSQETQYF
TRBV2	TRBJ2-4	CASSEASAAKNIQYF
TRBV29-1	TRBJ1-3	CSVVMGSGNTIYF
TRBV11-3	TRBJ2-1	CASSPREYNEQFF
TRBV29-1	TRBJ2-7	CSVARPNSYEQYF
TRBV29-1	TRBJ1-1	CSVDWGGNTEAFF
TRBV18	TRBJ2-7	CASSRSTGEVYEQYF
TRBV7-3	TRBJ2-5	CASSLTSVSGTQYF
TRBV29-1	TRBJ2-7	CSVERQGAPEQYF